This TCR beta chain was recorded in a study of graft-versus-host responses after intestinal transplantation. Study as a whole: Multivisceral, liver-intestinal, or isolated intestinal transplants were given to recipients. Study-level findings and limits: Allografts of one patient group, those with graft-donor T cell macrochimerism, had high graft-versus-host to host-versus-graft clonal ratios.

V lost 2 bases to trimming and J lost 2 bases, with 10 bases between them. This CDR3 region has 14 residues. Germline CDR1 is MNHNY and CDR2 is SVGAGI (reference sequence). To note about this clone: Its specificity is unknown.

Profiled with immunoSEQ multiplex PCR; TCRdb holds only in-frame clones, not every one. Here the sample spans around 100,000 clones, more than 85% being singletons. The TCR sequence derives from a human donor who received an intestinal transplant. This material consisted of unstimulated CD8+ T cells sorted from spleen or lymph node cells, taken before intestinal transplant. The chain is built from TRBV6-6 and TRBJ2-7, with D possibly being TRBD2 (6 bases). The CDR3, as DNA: TGTGCCAGCAGTTACCAGGGACTTGCCTACGAGCAGTACTTC. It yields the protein CASSYQGLAYEQYF.